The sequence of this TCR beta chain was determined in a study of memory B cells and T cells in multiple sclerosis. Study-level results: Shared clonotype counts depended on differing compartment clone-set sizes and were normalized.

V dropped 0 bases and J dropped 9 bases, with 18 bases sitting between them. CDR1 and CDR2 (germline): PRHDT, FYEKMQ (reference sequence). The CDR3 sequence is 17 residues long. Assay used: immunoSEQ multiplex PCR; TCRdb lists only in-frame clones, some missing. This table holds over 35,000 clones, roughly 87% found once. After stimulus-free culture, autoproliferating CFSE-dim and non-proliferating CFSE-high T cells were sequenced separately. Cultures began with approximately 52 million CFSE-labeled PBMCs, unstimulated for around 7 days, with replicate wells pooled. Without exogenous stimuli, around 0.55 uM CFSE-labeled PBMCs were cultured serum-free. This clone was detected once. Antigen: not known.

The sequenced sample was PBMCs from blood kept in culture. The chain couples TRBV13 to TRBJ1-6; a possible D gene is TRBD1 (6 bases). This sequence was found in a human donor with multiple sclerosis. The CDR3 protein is CASSLGPRGAEASPLHF. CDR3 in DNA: TGTGCCAGCAGCTTAGGTCCGAGGGGGGCCGAGGCTTCACCCCTCCACTTT.